This passage covers 21 T cell receptor beta chains from one sample sequenced in a study of spatial heterogeneity in lung cancer. Time point specified: sample taken at primary tumor resection. Whole RNA was taken from tumor, nontumor lung or frozen PBMC; it was then sequenced unsorted. TCRdb processed the 5' RACE reads anew with MiXCR; each CDR3 protein has one entry. The sample records nearly 50,000 distinct CDR3 sequences, 7.6% being singletons. Specimen: PBMCs, collected at surgery. The receptors originated from a female donor with early-stage non-small cell lung cancer.

V is TRBV19 and J is TRBJ2-7; D remains ambiguous. CDR1 is LNHDA and CDR2 is SQIVND in the germline V gene (reference sequence). V lost 1 base, J lost 0 bases, and 10 bases lay in between. The CDR3 extends over 15 amino acids. CDR3 DNA sequence: TGTGCCAGTAGTATAGGACGACAAAGCTCCTACGAGCAGTACTTC. Translated: CASSIGRQSSYEQYF.

This clonotype was seen more than once but under ten times. The DNA of the CDR3 is TGTGCCAGCAGAAAAAGAGCGGGGGATGGTAATGAGCAGTTCTTC. Its protein product is CASRKRAGDGNEQFF. The rearrangement uses TRBV7-2 and TRBJ2-1, with 8 bases that match TRBD2. CDR3 length: 15 residues. The trim removed 6 bases at V and 7 bases at J, leaving 11 bases unmatched. Germline CDR1 and CDR2: SGHTA and FQGNSA.

This clonotype showed up many times. The J gene is TRBJ2-7, the V gene TRBV3-1, with 8 bases that match TRBD2. This CDR3 has 17 amino acids. Germline CDR1 reads LGHDT; CDR2 reads YNNKEL (reference sequence). Trimming removed 1 base from V and 4 bases from J; junction bases left unmatched: 12. The CDR3 here is CASSQGPAPGLGYEQYF. The CDR3 coding sequence is TGTGCCAGCAGCCAAGGCCCGGCCCCGGGACTAGGTTACGAGCAGTACTTC.

This clonotype was picked up a small number of times. The chain links TRBV11-2 to TRBJ2-1; the D is unclear. The CDR3 is 15 amino acids. V was shortened by 4 bases and J by 0 bases, with 10 bases between the two germline ends. Germline CDR1 reads SGHAT; CDR2 reads FQNNGV. The CDR3 DNA is TGTGCCAGCAGCTCCCATAGGAGCTCCTACAATGAGCAGTTCTTC. Translating gives CASSSHRSSYNEQFF.

This clonotype was seen ten or more times. The J gene is TRBJ1-1, the V gene TRBV29-1; D is unresolved. V was pared by 8 bases and J by 0 bases, with 10 bases between. Germline CDR1 is SQVTM and CDR2 is ANQGSEA. CDR3 length: 12 amino acids. The CDR3, as DNA: TGCAGCCCACAGACGTTGAACACTGAAGCTTTCTTT. The encoded protein is CSPQTLNTEAFF.

This clonotype has a count of ten or more. Germline and junction disagree at one end, which may indicate a read error. This chain uses TRBV5-1 with TRBJ2-5, with D uncertain. This CDR3 is 11 amino acids long. Germline-derived CDR1 and CDR2 are SGHRS and YFSETQ. The CDR3 DNA is TGTGCCAGCAGCTTCCAAGAGACCCAGTACTTC. Translation gives CASSFQETQYF.

The gene calls are TRBV7-9 and TRBJ1-5; D is uncertain. The CDR3 loop spans 15 amino acids. CDR1 and CDR2 (germline): SEHNR, FQNEAQ (reference sequence). Trimming took off 5 bases at V and 7 bases at J, with 18 bases between the two ends. CDR3 loop: CASSPSSRGGQPQHF. DNA for the CDR3: TGTGCCAGCAGCCCGTCCTCCCGTGGCGGACAGCCCCAGCATTTT.

This clonotype was recorded at least ten times. V usage is TRBV19 and J usage is TRBJ1-1; D is undetermined. There are 13 residues in the CDR3. Germline V gene lookup returns CDR1 LNHDA and CDR2 SQIVND (reference sequence). V was trimmed by 5 bases and J by 7 bases, leaving 14 bases between them. DNA for the CDR3: TGTGCCAGTAGTCTCGGACGTACCGTTGAAGCTTTCTTT. Its protein product is CASSLGRTVEAFF.

This clonotype occurred a few times. The rearrangement joins TRBV6-2 or TRBV6-3 to TRBJ2-7; 9 positions agree with TRBD1. The CDR3 covers 15 residues. V lost 0 bases and J lost 4; bases outside the gene matches: 4. Germline V gene data show CDR1 as MNHEY and CDR2 as SVGEGT. CDR3 sequence: CASSYSGQGNYEQYF. The CDR3 DNA follows: TGTGCCAGCAGTTACTCAGGACAGGGGAATTACGAGCAGTACTTC.

The sample holds many counts of this clonotype. The V gene is TRBV28, the J gene TRBJ2-5, with D maybe TRBD2 (5 bases). V lost 5 bases to trimming and J lost 0 bases, with 7 bases between them. This CDR3 region has 13 residues. Germline V gene sequence: CDR1 MDHEN, CDR2 SYDVKM. The CDR3 DNA reads as TGTGCCAGCAGTCGGACTGACCAAGAGACCCAGTACTTC. Translation: CASSRTDQETQYF.

This clonotype was seen many times. The gene calls are TRBV3-1 and TRBJ1-4; D gene ambiguous. Germline V gives CDR1 LGHDT, CDR2 YNNKEL (reference sequence). CDR3 length: 15 amino acids. V lost 3 bases to trimming and J lost 0 bases, with 8 bases between them. The CDR3 here is CASSHGPATNEKLFF. For the CDR3, the DNA is TGTGCCAGCAGCCATGGTCCTGCAACTAATGAAAAACTGTTTTTT.

This clonotype has just a few counts. CDR3 nucleotide sequence: TGCAGCGTTGCCCGACAGGGGGCAAACGAGCAGTACTTC. As protein: CSVARQGANEQYF. This chain uses TRBV29-1 with TRBJ2-7; 10 bases match TRBD1. J gave up 5 bases and V 4 bases, and 5 bases lay outside the gene matches. This CDR3 spans 13 amino acids. Germline-derived CDR1 and CDR2 are SQVTM and ANQGSEA.

In this sample, this clonotype turned up many times. The chain has TRBV4-3 and TRBJ2-5, with 12 bases aligning to TRBD2. CDR1 and CDR2 (germline): LGHNA, YSLEER. With 0 bases clipped from V and 3 bases from J, the junction kept 5 bases outside the gene matches. The CDR3 loop spans 17 amino acids. CDR3 in amino acids: CASSQDSLAGGKETQYF. CDR3 bases: TGCGCCAGCAGCCAAGATTCTCTAGCGGGGGGGAAAGAGACCCAGTACTTC.

This chain connects TRBV5-6 to TRBJ1-2, with D possibly being TRBD1 (5 bases). Germline V gene sequence: CDR1 SGHDT, CDR2 YYEEEE. Trimming removed 1 base from V and 3 bases from J, with 10 bases in between. The CDR3 length is 14 residues. The CDR3 DNA reads as TGTGCCAGCAGCTTGCAGGGAAGGGACTATGGCTACACCTTC. Its translation is CASSLQGRDYGYTF.

This clonotype was picked up many times. The CDR3 coding sequence is TGCAGCGTTGAACCCCACAGGGGCGGCGTTGGCTACACCTTC. This codes for CSVEPHRGGVGYTF. The chain recombines TRBV29-1 with TRBJ1-2; 7 positions match TRBD1. J was trimmed by 7 bases and V by 2 bases; bases with no gene match: 10. The V gene's germline CDR1 is SQVTM and CDR2 ANQGSEA. The CDR3 runs 14 residues.

The CDR3 bases are TGTGCCATCAGTGTCGGCGGATCGAACACCGGGGAGCTGTTTTTT. This translates into CAISVGGSNTGELFF. V and J are TRBV10-3 and TRBJ2-2; D unresolved. With 4 bases removed from V and 0 bases from J, the gap between germline ends came to 9 bases. CDR1 is ENHRY, CDR2 SYGVKD, per germline. The CDR3 consists of 15 residues.

Here the CDR3 DNA reads TGCAGTGCCCAGGGACTAAACTACTACGAGCAGTACTTC. Amino acids: CSAQGLNYYEQYF. The chain has TRBV20-1 and TRBJ2-7; the match to TRBD2 covers 7 bases. Trimming cost V 6 bases and J 3 bases; bases outside gene matches: 8. Germline V gene lookup returns CDR1 DFQATT and CDR2 SNEGSKA (reference sequence). This CDR3 contains 13 residues.

The CDR3 DNA sequence: TGTGCCAGCAGCTTGGCCGGGGGGCTTGGGGCCAACGTCCTGACTTTC. Its translation: CASSLAGGLGANVLTF. The V call is TRBV5-4, the J call TRBJ2-6; D perhaps matches TRBD2 (7 bases). Per the germline V gene, CDR1 is SGHNT and CDR2 is YYREEE (reference sequence). V was clipped by 0 bases and J by 3 bases, with 10 bases between them. The CDR3 consists of 16 residues. The whole variable domain, filled in from reference TRBV5-4 and TRBJ2-6, reads ETGVTQSPTHLIKTRGQQVTLRCSSQSGHNTVSWYQQALGQGPQFIFQYYREEENGRGNFPPRFSGLQFPNYSSELNVNALELDDSALYLCASSLAGGLGANVLTFGAGSRLTVL.

This clonotype occurred many times. V and J are TRBV12-3 or TRBV12-4 and TRBJ2-5, with 7 bases that match TRBD1. V dropped 7 bases and J dropped 7; count of bases not matched to a gene: 3. There are 11 residues in the CDR3. DNA for the CDR3: TGTGCCAGCACTCAGGGGGTGACCCAGTACTTC. Translation: CASTQGVTQYF.

This clonotype was recorded a few times. The CDR3 protein is CASRPTGRGQETQYF. The CDR3 DNA reads TGTGCCAGCAGACCAACAGGGCGGGGGCAAGAGACCCAGTACTTC. The rearrangement links TRBV6-2 or TRBV6-3 to TRBJ2-5; possibly TRBD2 for D (7 bases). Germline V gene lookup returns CDR1 MNHEY and CDR2 SVGEGT. There are 15 residues in the CDR3. Trimming took off 6 bases at V and 2 bases at J, with 16 bases between the two ends.

This clonotype was counted at least ten times. CDR3 nucleotides: TGTGCCAGCAGTTCCCTAGATTCAGCAGATACGCAGTATTTT. This translates into CASSSLDSADTQYF. This rearrangement joins TRBV27 to TRBJ2-3, with D uncertain. CDR3 length: 14 amino acids. Germline CDR1 and CDR2: MNHEY and SMNVEV (reference sequence). V dropped 4 bases and J dropped 4 bases, with 12 bases sitting between them.